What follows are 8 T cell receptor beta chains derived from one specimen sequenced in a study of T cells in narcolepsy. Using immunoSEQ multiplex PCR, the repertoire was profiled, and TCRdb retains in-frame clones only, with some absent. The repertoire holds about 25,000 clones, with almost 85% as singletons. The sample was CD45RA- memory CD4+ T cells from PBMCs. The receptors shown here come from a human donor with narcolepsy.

The CDR3 reads CASSFDPGGVDEQFF. The CDR3 DNA sequence: TGTGCCAGCAGCTTCGATCCAGGGGGTGTCGATGAGCAGTTCTTC. The chain joins TRBV11-3 to TRBJ2-1, with TRBD1 matching 7 bases. V trimming: 3 bases; J trimming: 8 bases; junction bases outside the gene matches: 10. CDR3 size: 15 residues. CDR1 is SGHNT, CDR2 YENEEA, per germline.

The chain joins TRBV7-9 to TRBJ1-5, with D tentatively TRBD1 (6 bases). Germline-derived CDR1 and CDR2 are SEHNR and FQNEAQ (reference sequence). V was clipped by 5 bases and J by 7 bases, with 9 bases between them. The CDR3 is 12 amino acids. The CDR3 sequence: CASSEGGQPQHF. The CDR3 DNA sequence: TGTGCCAGCAGCGAAGGGGGGCAGCCCCAGCATTTT.

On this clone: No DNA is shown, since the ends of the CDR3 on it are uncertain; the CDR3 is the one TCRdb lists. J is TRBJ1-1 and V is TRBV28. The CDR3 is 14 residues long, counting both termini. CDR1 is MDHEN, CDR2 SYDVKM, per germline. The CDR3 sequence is CASSLISVNTEAFF.

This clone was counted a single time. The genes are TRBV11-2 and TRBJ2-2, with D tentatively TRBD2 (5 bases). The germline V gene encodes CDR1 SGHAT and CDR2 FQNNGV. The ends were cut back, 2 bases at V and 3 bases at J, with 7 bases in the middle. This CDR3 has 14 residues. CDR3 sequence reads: CASSLSGDTGELFF. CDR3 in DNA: TGTGCCAGCAGCTTAAGCGGAGACACCGGGGAGCTGTTTTTT.

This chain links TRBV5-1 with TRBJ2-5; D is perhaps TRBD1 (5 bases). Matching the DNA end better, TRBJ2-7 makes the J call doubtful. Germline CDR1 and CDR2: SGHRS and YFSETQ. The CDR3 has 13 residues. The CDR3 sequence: CASSSAQGYEQYF. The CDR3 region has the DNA TGCGCCAGCAGTTCGGCGCAGGGTTACGAGCAGTACTTC.

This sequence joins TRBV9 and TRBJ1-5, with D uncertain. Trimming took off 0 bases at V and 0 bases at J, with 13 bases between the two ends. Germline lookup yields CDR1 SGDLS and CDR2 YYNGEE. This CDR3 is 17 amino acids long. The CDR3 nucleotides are TGTGCCAGCAGCGTAGGTCCAGTCGCGGCTAGCAATCAGCCCCAGCATTTT. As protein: CASSVGPVAASNQPQHF.

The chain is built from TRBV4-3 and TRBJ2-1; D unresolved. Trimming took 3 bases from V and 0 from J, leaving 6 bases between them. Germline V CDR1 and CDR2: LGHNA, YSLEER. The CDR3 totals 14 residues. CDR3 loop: CASSQAVSYNEQFF. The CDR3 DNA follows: TGCGCCAGCAGCCAGGCTGTCTCCTACAATGAGCAGTTCTTC.

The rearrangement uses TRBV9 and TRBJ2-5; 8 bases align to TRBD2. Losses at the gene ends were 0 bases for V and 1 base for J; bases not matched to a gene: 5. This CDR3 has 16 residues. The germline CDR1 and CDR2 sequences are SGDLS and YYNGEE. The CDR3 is CASSVATAGVQETQYF. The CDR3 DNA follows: TGTGCCAGCAGCGTAGCTACAGCGGGAGTCCAAGAGACCCAGTACTTC.